This TCR beta chain comes out of a study of radiotherapy plus CTLA-4 blockade in lung cancer (dated by TCRdb to 2016 to 2019). As for the study more broadly: Objective responses were observed in approximately 19% of enrolled patients, and disease control was achieved in roughly 29%.

The study tested focal radiation therapy combined with CTLA-4 blockade (ipilimumab) in patients with chemo-refractory metastatic non-small-cell lung cancer. Beyond this particular receptor, the publication reports: The strongest predictors of response, as reported, were early dynamic changes in blood T cell clones along with a rise in serum interferon-beta after radiation. After treatment with radiotherapy and ipilimumab, TCR clones that came from tumors expanded in the peripheral blood.

In the case of this clone: Its antigen is unknown. The input lacks base qualities; no much larger clone sits a single base away.

The germline V gene provides CDR1 LGHNA and CDR2 YNFKEQ. From V the trimming removes 2 bases and from J it removes 1 base, while the gene matches leave 2 bases of the junction unaccounted for. Measured from the cysteine to the phenylalanine, the CDR3 is 15 residues long. Only CDR3 DNA remains: 45 bases, in frame from the first base. To prepare the library, the immunoSEQ multiplex PCR assay was applied. The source is immuneACCESS, and TCRdb retained only in-frame sequences with V and J called. Part of the clones is not carried over; for the studies checked, unresolved V genes explain less than half of this, and the remainder is unexplained. The sample table lists more than 30,000 clones, less than 75% of them with a count of one. In total, the top ten clones hold approximately 4% of the sample.

The specimen comprised peripheral blood, sampled from a patient treated with radiotherapy plus ipilimumab. This receptor was identified in a human donor with non-small cell lung cancer who had stable disease on radiotherapy plus ipilimumab. Recombination connected TRBV4-2 to TRBJ1-5; 7 central nucleotides agree with TRBD1. CDR3 region: CASSQQTGSNQPQHF. The nucleotide sequence reads as follows: TGTGCCAGCAGCCAACAGACAGGGAGCAATCAGCCCCAGCATTTT.